This TCR beta chain was captured in a study of CD8+CD57+ T cells in acquired aplastic anemia listed by TCRdb under 2018. Regarding the complete study: A mean of about 3.2 ug of DNA, ranging from roughly 0.2 to 27.4 ug, was extracted from sorted CD4+ and CD8+ cells. CD8+CD57+ expansion was defined as a frequency above the mean frequency observed in healthy subjects.

As regards this clonotype: Its antigen remains unidentified. The record has no base qualities; no much larger clone is one base away.

Expansion of CD8+CD57+ cells had been shown by flow cytometry in the patients chosen for sequencing. Severe acquired aplastic anemia was diagnosed in all patients according to International Study of Aplastic Anemia and Agranulocytosis and Camitta criteria. Patients had received no therapy at the time of blood sampling. In the study, sorted CD4+ and CD8+ blood T cells from patients with severe aplastic anemia and from healthy subjects underwent deep sequencing of TCR repertoires. In the USA, patient enrollment took place under clinicaltrials.gov protocols 00001620, 01623167, 00001397, 00071045, 00081523 and 00961064. Ficoll-Paque density gradient centrifugation was used to isolate peripheral blood mononuclear cells. Before DNA extraction, CD4+ and CD8+ T cells were sorted with FACS or magnetic beads. The research as a whole found: Although 25 to 30 CD8+ CDR3 sequences were shared by patients and controls, these sequences appeared highly expressed in patients and within the immunodominant clones of patients. CD8+ Simpson's diversity did not differ significantly between patients and healthy controls (P=0.060).

Profiling of TCR beta VDJ combinations and CDR3 sequences used genomic DNA as the template. An Illumina HiSeq 2000 was used for TCR repertoire sequencing. The study's own analysis went as follows. Repertoires were assessed using TRBV/TRBJ rearrangement plots, CDR3 size and DJ length profiles, and Simpson's diversity index. The most abundant DNA sequence in the deep sequencing data was defined as the immunodominant clone. CDR3 amino acid sequences were checked for sharing between subjects and were compared against published repertoires and the VDJdb database. The public reads were quality trimmed at Q25 with fastp and then assembled into clones with MiXCR by TCRdb, keeping productive beta chains. Every CDR3 protein is listed once, alongside the most common genes and DNA of its rows. These V and J calls are TCRdb output, not the study's own analysis. In all, the sample holds under 350,000 distinct CDR3 sequences, and 45% to 65% of those were seen once. The top ten clones comprise 1% to 1.5% of the sample.

The sequencing sample was made of sorted CD4+, CD8+, or CD8+CD57+ T cells (not recorded which) from PBMCs. The clonotype was recovered from a human donor with aplastic anemia.

The DNA sequence is as follows: TGTGCCAGCAGCTTGGGAGGACAGGGCGACTATGGCTACACCTTC. Translated, this gives CASSLGGQGDYGYTF. The rearrangement joined TRBV7-9 to TRBJ1-2; the junction holds 8 bases that match TRBD1. For this chain, trimming is 3 bases at the V end and 3 bases at the J end, and the number of junction bases without a gene match is 6. CDR1 and CDR2, looked up from the germline V gene (reference sequence), are SEHNR and FQNEAQ. The CDR3, from cysteine to phenylalanine, totals 15 residues. Kept here is only the CDR3 DNA, which spans 45 bases and is read in frame from base 1.